This TCR beta chain was identified during a study of blood T cells in healthy people across ages. For this clonotype: Antigen unknown.

A second about 6 to 12 cycle PCR used barcoded and J-beta primers. TCRdb re-called the 5' RACE reads through MiXCR, storing one row per CDR3 protein. This table holds roughly 700,000 distinct CDR3 sequences, 25% found once. The donors, aged roughly 6 to 90, were healthy Caucasians from Russia. Study results and limitations: Unsorted PBMCs blocked a conclusive comparison of naive and antigen-experienced cells.

This same sample was also part of a study on T cells of mothers and their children. That work adds: Within related and unrelated pairs, thymic selection shapes TCR recombination output in a similar way.

Material: blood. The receptor was derived from a boy younger than 18 in good health.

The CDR3 DNA reads TGTGCCAGCAGTAAACGGGTGGGGGAAAAACTGTTTTTT. It translates to CASSKRVGEKLFF. This chain connects TRBV6-6 to TRBJ1-4; D remains unclear. The CDR3 runs 13 residues. The germline V and J ends were trimmed by 5 bases and 8 bases, with 12 bases remaining between them. Germline V gene lookup returns CDR1 MNHNY and CDR2 SVGAGI (reference sequence).